The 27 T cell receptor beta chains below were found in one sample sequenced in a study of shared clonotypes between healthy human individuals. Sequencing used immunoSEQ multiplex PCR; TCRdb keeps in-frame clones, though not all of them. There are some 450,000 clones in the sample; roughly 80% occur only once, and approximately 12% lies in the top ten. Sequencing was done on a sample of PBMCs. Receptors were obtained from a woman aged 40 to 55 in good health. Some clones in this sample may be carry-over from other donors' samples.

J is TRBJ1-1 and V is TRBV19; D call uncertain. Trimming stripped 5 bases from V and 11 bases from J, with 15 bases between. In germline, CDR1 is LNHDA, CDR2 SQIVND (reference sequence). The CDR3 covers 12 residues. This chain's CDR3 is CASSYSSGVAFF. The CDR3 DNA follows: TGTGCCAGTAGTTACTCCTCAGGTGTTGCTTTCTTT.

This clone was recorded at least ten times. V is TRBV6-6 and J is TRBJ2-7, with no clear D. The ends were cut back, 7 bases at V and 4 bases at J, with 14 bases in the middle. Germline V gives CDR1 MNHNY, CDR2 SVGAGI (reference sequence). This CDR3 is built from 13 residues. In DNA form, the CDR3 reads TGTGCCAGCACGGTGAAGATTCGGTACGAGCAGTACTTC. Amino acid sequence: CASTVKIRYEQYF.

This clone occurred once. The chain carries TRBV19 and TRBJ1-2; perhaps TRBD1 as D (6 bases). CDR1 is LNHDA and CDR2 is SQIVND in the germline V gene (reference sequence). The ends were cut back, 1 base at V and 4 bases at J, with 10 bases in the middle. The CDR3 extends over 14 amino acids. For the CDR3, the DNA is TGTGCCAGTAGTATAGCTCGGGACACCTATGGCTACACCTTC. Translated: CASSIARDTYGYTF.

Worth noting for this clone: It is likely a read error: a sequence one base away is far more abundant. The CDR3: CASSLGTSDYEQYF. The DNA for the CDR3 is TGTGCCAGCAGCTTAGGGACTAGCGACTACGAGCAGTACTTC. V is TRBV7-9 and J is TRBJ2-7, with 9 bases fitting TRBD2. Germline assignment: CDR1 SEHNR and CDR2 FQNEAQ (reference sequence). This CDR3 has 14 amino acids. V gave up 1 base and J gave up 3 bases; unmatched junction bases: 1.

The V and J genes are TRBV18 and TRBJ1-1, with a possible D match to TRBD1 (6 bases). Trimming left V 3 bases short and J 6 bases short, with 14 bases between. The CDR3 is 14 residues long. The germline CDR1 and CDR2 sequences are KGHSH and LQKENI. CDR3 amino acids: CASSPPGGGPEAFF. CDR3 in DNA: TGTGCCAGCTCACCCCCGGGGGGCGGGCCTGAAGCTTTCTTT.

The chain recombines TRBV9 with TRBJ1-2; tentatively, D is TRBD1 (6 bases). The germline V gene has CDR1 SGDLS and CDR2 YYNGEE. CDR3 length: 14 amino acids. The V and J ends lost 2 bases and 8 bases respectively, with 16 bases between them. CDR3 in amino acids: CASSVSRGGGGYTF. DNA of the CDR3: TGTGCCAGCAGCGTGAGCAGGGGCGGTGGGGGCTACACCTTC.

V usage is TRBV7-3 and J usage is TRBJ2-7; TRBD2 agrees at 11 bases. V shed 0 bases and J 5 bases; nucleotides not matched to a gene: 3. The CDR3 covers 15 residues. Germline lookup yields CDR1 SGHTA and CDR2 FQGTGA. CDR3 amino acids: CASSLTGTSGNEQYF. The DNA of the CDR3 is TGTGCCAGCAGCTTAACTGGGACTAGCGGCAACGAGCAGTACTTC.

This clone has a handful of counts. The chain joins TRBV2 to TRBJ2-1, with D perhaps TRBD1 or TRBD2 (6 bases each). The V end lost 7 bases, the J end lost 4 bases, and 23 bases lay between the germline ends. The germline CDR1 and CDR2 sequences are SNHLY and FYNNEI. This CDR3 region has 17 residues. CDR3 sequence (DNA): TGTGCCAGCATGGAGGGGGTTAGGTCCTTAGTTTACAATGAGCAGTTCTTC. Translation: CASMEGVRSLVYNEQFF.

V and J are TRBV5-1 and TRBJ2-2, with 11 bases that match TRBD1. The CDR3 length is 14 residues. CDR1 is SGHRS and CDR2 is YFSETQ in the germline V gene. The V segment lost 3 bases and the J segment 6 bases; nucleotides outside the gene matches: 1. The CDR3 coding sequence is TGCGCCAGCAGCTGGGACAGGGGGTCCGGGGAGCTGTTTTTT. Translating gives CASSWDRGSGELFF.

This clone came up a few times. The V and J genes are TRBV2 and TRBJ1-2; the match to TRBD1 covers 7 bases. The CDR3 loop spans 13 amino acids. V lost 6 bases to trimming and J lost 5 bases; unmatched junction nucleotides: 6. Germline CDR1 SNHLY, CDR2 FYNNEI. The CDR3 here is CASSSDRVYGYTF. CDR3 nucleotide sequence: TGTGCCAGCAGCTCTGACAGGGTTTATGGCTACACCTTC.

Of note for this clone: Other DNA sequences in the same sample also yield this CDR3. The gene calls are TRBV30 and TRBJ1-1, with D uncertain. With 5 bases removed from V and 2 bases from J, the gap between germline ends came to 9 bases. This CDR3 has 12 amino acids. Germline V gives CDR1 GTSNPN, CDR2 SVGIG (reference sequence). The CDR3 DNA follows: TGTGCCTGGGGACGGTCAAACACTGAAGCTTTCTTT. It encodes CAWGRSNTEAFF.

This clone was picked up a small number of times. It is likely a read error: a sequence one base away is far more abundant. The chain uses TRBV30 and TRBJ2-5; a weak D match, TRBD2 (6 bases). The CDR3 runs to 15 residues. CDR1 is GTSNPN and CDR2 is SVGIG in the germline V gene (reference sequence). CDR3 bases: TGTGCCTGGAGTCCCGGGCGGGGATTGCAAGAGACCCAGCACTTC. Translating it yields CAWSPGRGLQETQHF.

The V gene is TRBV18, the J gene TRBJ2-5; D unresolved. Per germline, CDR1 KGHSH and CDR2 LQKENI. The V end lost 2 bases, the J end lost 1 base, and 14 bases lay between the germline ends. The CDR3 consists of 16 residues. CDR3 in amino acids: CASSPGAAVTQETQYF. CDR3 bases: TGTGCCAGCTCACCAGGTGCAGCAGTGACCCAAGAGACCCAGTACTTC.

This clone was seen ten or more times. The V and J genes are TRBV11-2 and TRBJ2-1; unclear D gene. The length of the CDR3 is 11 residues. Per the germline V gene, CDR1 is SGHAT and CDR2 is FQNNGV. Trimming removed 3 bases from V and 6 bases from J, with 3 bases in between. CDR3 region: CASSFFNEQFF. CDR3 DNA sequence: TGTGCCAGCAGCTTTTTCAATGAGCAGTTCTTC.

V gene TRBV19 combines with J gene TRBJ2-2; TRBD1 agrees at 8 bases. J was trimmed by 6 bases and V by 6 bases; bases with no gene match: 9. Germline V CDR1 and CDR2: LNHDA, SQIVND (reference sequence). This CDR3 comprises 15 residues. CDR3 in amino acids: CASSPASTGAGELFF. The CDR3 DNA sequence: TGTGCCAGTAGCCCGGCCTCGACAGGGGCCGGGGAGCTGTTTTTT.

Note on this clone: One base separates it from a far larger clone, so it is likely a read error. This same CDR3 is encoded by further DNA sequences in the sample. V gene TRBV9 combines with J gene TRBJ2-2, with D perhaps assigned TRBD1 or TRBD2 (5 bases each). There are 14 residues in the CDR3. The V gene's germline CDR1 is SGDLS and CDR2 YYNGEE. Here the CDR3 reads CASSVEGTAGELFF. CDR3 DNA: TGCGCCAGCAGCGTAGAGGGGACCGCGGGGGAGCTGTTTTTT.

This clone was seen once. The chain couples TRBV6-1 to TRBJ2-7; tentatively, D is TRBD2 (5 bases). CDR3 length equals 14 residues. The V and J ends lost 3 bases and 4 bases respectively, with 13 bases between them. Germline V lookup: CDR1 MNHNS, CDR2 SASEGT. Here the CDR3 reads CASSEGTAGYEQYF. In DNA form, the CDR3 reads TGTGCCAGCAGTGAGGGTACGGCGGGTTACGAGCAGTACTTC.

The gene calls are TRBV2 and TRBJ2-5, with D tentatively TRBD1 (5 bases). Germline V gives CDR1 SNHLY, CDR2 FYNNEI. V was clipped by 7 bases and J by 7 bases, with 22 bases between them. This CDR3 spans 15 amino acids. As DNA, the CDR3 is TGTGCCAGCACCGTACAGGTCCAAGTATTAGGGACCCAGTACTTC. This codes for CASTVQVQVLGTQYF.

This chain links TRBV6-1 with TRBJ2-7; 7 bases fit TRBD1. This CDR3 has 14 amino acids. V shed 4 bases and J 0 bases; nucleotides not matched to a gene: 3. Germline CDR1 is MNHNS and CDR2 is SASEGT. The CDR3, as DNA: TGTGCCAGCAGTGTCGACAGGGCCTCCTACGAGCAGTACTTC. This sequence encodes CASSVDRASYEQYF.

The genes are TRBV5-1 and TRBJ1-3; 7 nucleotides align to TRBD1. V trimming: 0 bases; J trimming: 2 bases; junction bases outside the gene matches: 5. CDR3 length equals 16 residues. Germline V gene data show CDR1 as SGHRS and CDR2 as YFSETQ. Here the CDR3 reads CASSLAGTATGNTIYF. As DNA, the CDR3 is TGCGCCAGCAGCTTGGCCGGGACAGCAACTGGAAACACCATATATTTT.

This clone appeared a single time. V and J are TRBV18 and TRBJ1-1, with 7 bases lining up with TRBD1. The CDR3 is 18 amino acids. Germline V lookup: CDR1 KGHSH, CDR2 LQKENI. V was pared by 2 bases and J by 2 bases, with 14 bases of the junction left unmatched. The CDR3 here is CASSPSWQGVLKNTEAFF. CDR3 DNA sequence: TGTGCCAGCTCACCAAGTTGGCAGGGGGTGCTAAAAAACACTGAAGCTTTCTTT.

CDR3 protein: CAGGTREGNEQFF. The CDR3 DNA sequence: TGTGCAGGTGGCACTAGGGAAGGTAATGAGCAGTTCTTC. The chain employs TRBV28 and TRBJ2-1; TRBD2 might be the D (5 bases). Germline assignment: CDR1 MDHEN and CDR2 SYDVKM. The CDR3 is 13 amino acids. The full variable domain, in which reference TRBV28 and TRBJ2-1 provide the parts outside the CDR3, is DVKVTQSSRYLVKRTGEKVFLECVQDMDHENMFWYRQDPGLGLRLIYFSYDVKMKEKGDIPEGYSVSREKKERFSLILESASTNQTSMYLCAGGTREGNEQFFGPGTRLTVL.

This clone was detected only a few times. The rearrangement joins TRBV7-3 to TRBJ2-1, with a possible D match to TRBD2 (5 bases). The V gene lost 5 bases and the J gene lost 5 bases, with 13 bases spanning the gap. The CDR3 is made up of 14 amino acids. The germline V gene encodes CDR1 SGHTA and CDR2 FQGTGA. This chain's CDR3 is CASSPSGGHNEQFF. CDR3 bases: TGTGCCAGCAGCCCCAGCGGAGGTCACAATGAGCAGTTCTTC.

V and J are TRBV27 and TRBJ2-3; D gene uncertain. The CDR3 is made up of 13 amino acids. Germline loops: CDR1 MNHEY, CDR2 SMNVEV (reference sequence). Trimming pared 3 bases from V and 3 bases from J, leaving 7 bases between. CDR3 sequence (DNA): TGTGCCAGCAGTTTGACCCTGACAGATACGCAGTATTTT. It codes for CASSLTLTDTQYF.

The rearrangement joins TRBV18 to TRBJ1-1, with 8 bases lining up with TRBD1. CDR3 length: 15 residues. CDR1 is KGHSH and CDR2 is LQKENI in the germline V gene. V was pared by 3 bases and J by 3 bases, with 6 bases of the junction left unmatched. The CDR3 protein is CASSPRQGLDTEAFF. The CDR3 DNA sequence: TGTGCCAGCTCACCCCGACAGGGGTTGGACACTGAAGCTTTCTTT.

This chain's CDR3 is CASRAANTEAFF. CDR3 nucleotide sequence: TGCGCCAGCAGGGCTGCGAACACTGAAGCTTTCTTT. This rearrangement joins TRBV10-2 to TRBJ1-1; D is ambiguous. This CDR3 is 12 amino acids long. Deletions cut 6 bases from V and 1 base from J, with 6 bases between. Germline CDR1 reads WSHSY; CDR2 reads SAAADI.

V is TRBV27 and J is TRBJ1-1; D remains unclear. The CDR3 is 14 residues long. V dropped 3 bases and J dropped 5 bases, with 13 bases sitting between them. CDR1 is MNHEY, CDR2 SMNVEV, per germline (reference sequence). The CDR3 DNA sequence: TGTGCCAGCAGTTTTATGGGCCGATATACTGAAGCTTTCTTT. This encodes CASSFMGRYTEAFF.